This TCR beta chain was obtained from a study of shared T cell receptors in the human thymus (dated by TCRdb to the early 2020s). Context from the whole study: The study examined how the human thymus generates shared, self-reactive T-cell receptor alpha chains.

Concerning this clone itself: The antigen it recognizes is unknown. Within one base of it there is no much larger clone, and no base qualities were kept.

The germline V gene yields MNHEY for CDR1 and SVGAGI for CDR2. Spanning cysteine to phenylalanine, the CDR3 consists of 14 amino acids. Just the 42-base CDR3 DNA is kept, in frame starting at base 1. A distance of 12 bases separates the germline ends of V and J, which lose 7 bases and 0 bases respectively. Libraries were constructed by the immunoSEQ multiplex PCR assay. TCRdb obtained this table from immuneACCESS and retained in-frame rearrangements with V and J assigned. These tables miss some clones; where compared with another copy, unresolved V genes account for less than half of the shortfall, and the remainder is unexplained. The sample table lists hundreds of thousands of clones, roughly 85% of them with a count of one. The ten top clones hold around 0.0099% of the sample. Separately, the same data were catalogued under a study of human thymus T cells. The second study, in turn, reports: Immunologically healthy infants undergoing open corrective cardiac surgery for congenital heart defects in Finland were used as donors. The thymus tissue came from surgical resects taken out during corrective cardiac surgery. Usage of V and J gene segments appeared to be biased in both the thymic and the peripheral blood repertoires. According to the related research, thymic TCR repertoires were highly overlapping among unrelated individuals. The study characterized TCR alpha and beta repertoires from about 8 infant thymus samples and a few related peripheral blood samples. Donor ages ranging from roughly 7 to 250 days were recorded, and a handful of male and two female infants were included in the cohort. After being mechanically released from the tissue, thymocytes were kept at -70 degrees C in pellets of about 8.5-34 million cells. A QIAsymphony instrument was used to extract genomic DNA from frozen cell pellets. Using the immunoSEQ multiplex PCR assay, the TCRB and TCRAD loci were amplified from a standardized quantity of quality-controlled genomic DNA. The V(D)J region was spanned by amplicons of a length sufficient to cover the CDR3 and to identify V and J genes. Amplicon sequencing was performed on an Illumina platform through the commercial immunoSEQ service. Corrections for primer bias and sequencing errors followed previously described methods, while TCRAD and TCRB definitions were based on the IMGT database. Repertoires were analysed with immunoSEQ Analyzer 3.0 and VDJTools, covering basic statistics, V/J segment usage, diversity estimates, rarefaction and pairwise overlap. Diversity was estimated with Chao1, ChaoE, Efron-Thisted, Shannon and inverse Simpson indices, and also on datasets down-sampled to the smallest sample. For repertoire overlap, CDR3 nucleotide sequence, V gene and J gene had to match strictly, and clustering was done by Jaccard-based multidimensional scaling. On average, approximately 800,000 unique TCRB clonotypes were obtained from thymus samples, compared with approximately 80,000 from blood samples.

The receptor comes from a girl under three years old with a congenital heart defect. Donor details come from another sample of the same person, matched by shared clones. The rearrangement joined TRBV6-5 to TRBJ1-2; tentative D gene TRBD1, with 5 bases matching. Source material: thymocytes. The nucleotide sequence is given as TGTGCCAGCACCAATGGGGGGACTAACTATGGCTACACCTTC. This codes for CASTNGGTNYGYTF.